What follows are 22 T cell receptor beta chains derived from one specimen sequenced in a study of cytomegalovirus exposure and HLA in healthy donors. TCRdb keeps only in-frame clones here, not all; method: immunoSEQ multiplex PCR. The sample records some 99,000 clones, 88% being singletons. Sequenced sample: PBMCs. The source is a woman aged 18-29 years in good health and CMV-seronegative.

V gene TRBV6-4 combines with J gene TRBJ1-2; D remains ambiguous. Trimming took off 4 bases at V and 4 bases at J, with 10 bases between the two ends. The CDR3 length is 13 residues. Germline V gene data show CDR1 as MRHNA and CDR2 as SNTAGT. CDR3 residues: CASSAGRLYGYTF. DNA of the CDR3: TGTGCCAGCAGTGCGGGTCGTCTCTATGGCTACACCTTC.

The chain links TRBV13 to TRBJ1-2, with no clear D. This CDR3 spans 12 amino acids. Trimming removed 5 bases from V and 7 bases from J, with 11 bases in between. Germline V CDR1 and CDR2: PRHDT, FYEKMQ (reference sequence). The DNA for the CDR3 is TGTGCCAGCAGCCTAAGGAGGAGTGGCTACACCTTC. It translates to CASSLRRSGYTF.

CDR3 coding DNA: TGTGCCAGCAGCTTCCGGGACACTGAAGCTTTCTTT. It yields the protein CASSFRDTEAFF. The chain carries TRBV7-8 and TRBJ1-1, with D hard to call. CDR1 and CDR2 from the germline V gene are SGHVS and FQNEAQ. This CDR3 comprises 12 residues. Trimming stripped 3 bases from V and 3 bases from J, with 5 bases between.

The V call is TRBV6-1, the J call TRBJ2-2; no definite D call. V shed 0 bases and J shed 4 bases, with 6 bases lying between them. The CDR3 is made up of 14 amino acids. Germline-derived CDR1 and CDR2 are MNHNS and SASEGT. CDR3 in DNA: TGTGCCAGCAGTGAAGCTATTTTCACCGGGGAGCTGTTTTTT. Translating it yields CASSEAIFTGELFF.

The rearrangement links TRBV7-6 to TRBJ2-7; 11 nucleotides align to TRBD1. J gave up 2 bases and V 5 bases, and 2 bases lay outside the gene matches. The CDR3 extends over 14 amino acids. Germline assignment: CDR1 SGHVS and CDR2 FNYEAQ. CDR3 region: CASSKGQGAYEQYF. In DNA, the CDR3 is TGTGCCAGCAGCAAGGGACAGGGGGCCTACGAGCAGTACTTC.

The chain combines TRBV6-6 with TRBJ2-2; 7 bases align to TRBD1. CDR1 is MNHNY, CDR2 SVGAGI, per germline (reference sequence). J lost 8 bases, V lost 8 bases, and 17 bases had no gene match. The CDR3 covers 16 residues. Here the CDR3 DNA reads TGTGCCAGCTGGTCCTTACACAGGGGACAAGGGGGGGAGCTGTTTTTT. Translating it yields CASWSLHRGQGGELFF.

This sequence joins TRBV19 and TRBJ2-1; tentative D call: TRBD2 (6 bases). The CDR3 extends over 15 amino acids. The germline V gene encodes CDR1 LNHDA and CDR2 SQIVND (reference sequence). The V end lost 3 bases, the J end lost 7 bases, and 16 bases lay between the germline ends. The CDR3 is CASSIVQAGGNEQFF. The CDR3 nucleotides are TGTGCCAGTAGTATTGTACAGGCTGGGGGGAATGAGCAGTTCTTC.

V is TRBV11-2 and J is TRBJ1-3; D is possibly TRBD1 (6 bases). The CDR3 runs 14 residues. The germline V gene encodes CDR1 SGHAT and CDR2 FQNNGV. Trimming took off 5 bases at V and 3 bases at J, with 11 bases between the two ends. CDR3 sequence reads: CASSNRDIGNTIYF. In DNA form, the CDR3 reads TGTGCCAGCAGCAACCGGGACATTGGAAACACCATATATTTT.

This rearrangement joins TRBV7-2 to TRBJ2-7; the match to TRBD2 covers 7 bases. Germline values: CDR1 SGHTA, CDR2 FQGNSA. Germline trimming cut 5 bases from V and 3 bases from J; bases unmatched to any gene: 7. The CDR3 is made up of 14 amino acids. The CDR3 coding sequence is TGTGCCAGCAGCCCAGAAGCGGGATACTACGAGCAGTACTTC. Translated: CASSPEAGYYEQYF.

The genes are TRBV18 and TRBJ2-1; 12 nucleotides line up with TRBD1. This CDR3 is built from 16 residues. Trimming took 1 base from V and 6 from J; bases not matched to a gene: 4. Per the germline V gene, CDR1 is KGHSH and CDR2 is LQKENI. The CDR3 sequence: CASSPLGTGGFNEQFF. CDR3 DNA: TGTGCCAGCTCACCACTCGGGACAGGGGGCTTCAATGAGCAGTTCTTC.

This clone was counted between two and nine times. The chain is built from TRBV7-9 and TRBJ2-7; D gene unclear. The CDR3 sequence is 13 residues long. V lost 5 bases and J 1 base, leaving 9 bases between the germline ends. Germline lookup yields CDR1 SEHNR and CDR2 FQNEAQ (reference sequence). Here the CDR3 reads CASSTEGSYEQYF. The CDR3 DNA is TGTGCCAGCAGCACAGAAGGATCCTACGAGCAGTACTTC.

The chain is built from TRBV27 and TRBJ1-3; D unresolved. V dropped 9 bases and J dropped 0 bases, with 15 bases sitting between them. This CDR3 contains 15 residues. Germline lookup yields CDR1 MNHEY and CDR2 SMNVEV (reference sequence). Written as DNA, the CDR3 is TGTGCCAGTTCCGGGAATGCTGCCTCTGGAAACACCATATATTTT. It encodes CASSGNAASGNTIYF.

The chain links TRBV2 to TRBJ2-2; no reliable D call. Trimming stripped 7 bases from V and 4 bases from J, with 7 bases between. Germline values: CDR1 SNHLY, CDR2 FYNNEI. The CDR3 has 12 amino acids. CDR3 DNA sequence: TGTGCCAGCACTAGGAGCACCGGGGAGCTGTTTTTT. As protein: CASTRSTGELFF. The full variable domain, its missing parts supplied by reference TRBV2 and TRBJ2-2, is EPEVTQTPSHQVTQMGQEVILRCVPISNHLYFYWYRQILGQKVEFLVSFYNNEISEKSEIFDDQFSVERPDGSNFTLKIRSTKLEDSAMYFCASTRSTGELFFGEGSRLTVL.

The rearrangement links TRBV28 to TRBJ2-3; a weak D match, TRBD2 (6 bases). V lost 1 base to trimming and J lost 0 bases, with 20 bases between them. Germline loops: CDR1 MDHEN, CDR2 SYDVKM. CDR3 size: 19 residues. The CDR3 spells CASSLLFRAGSSSTDTQYF. The CDR3 nucleotides are TGTGCCAGCAGTTTATTGTTTCGGGCGGGATCATCTAGCACAGATACGCAGTATTTT.

The chain has TRBV6-6 and TRBJ1-1, with 8 bases that match TRBD1. Germline V CDR1 and CDR2: MNHNY, SVGAGI (reference sequence). Unmatched junction bases numbered 14, after V lost 10 bases and J lost 1 base. This CDR3 has 16 amino acids. CDR3 loop: CATHVDRVSANTEAFF. CDR3 DNA sequence: TGTGCCACCCACGTGGACAGGGTTAGCGCGAACACTGAAGCTTTCTTT.

The genes are TRBV7-8 and TRBJ2-7; D call uncertain. Per the germline V gene, CDR1 is SGHVS and CDR2 is FQNEAQ. The CDR3 runs 17 residues. The V end lost 1 base, the J end lost 1 base, and 17 bases lay between the germline ends. CDR3: CASSLDSLEIISYEQYF. The CDR3 DNA is TGTGCCAGCAGCTTAGATAGTCTGGAGATTATTTCCTACGAGCAGTACTTC.

This clone was counted a single time. The chain uses TRBV18 and TRBJ2-7, with D perhaps matching TRBD2 (6 bases). Trimming shortened V by 8 bases and J by 1 base, and 18 bases separated the two germline ends. Per germline, CDR1 KGHSH and CDR2 LQKENI. There are 15 residues in the CDR3. CDR3 in DNA: TGTGCCAGCGCAGGGCAACCGGGGGTTTCCTACGAGCAGTACTTC. This codes for CASAGQPGVSYEQYF.

In its sample, this clone was seen a few times. CDR3 nucleotides: TGTGCCAGCGGGACAGGGGTTTACGAGCAGTACTTC. Its translation: CASGTGVYEQYF. V is TRBV11-2 and J is TRBJ2-7; 10 nucleotides agree with TRBD1. The J segment lost 4 bases and the V segment lost 8 bases, leaving 2 bases of the junction unmatched. Per germline, CDR1 SGHAT and CDR2 FQNNGV. The CDR3 consists of 12 residues. Full variable domain (rest looked up from reference TRBV11-2 and TRBJ2-7): EAGVAQSPRYKIIEKRQSVAFWCNPISGHATLYWYQQILGQGPKLLIQFQNNGVVDDSQLPKDRFSAERLKGVDSTLKIQPAKLEDSAVYLCASGTGVYEQYFGPGTRLTVT.

In this sample, this clone turned up once. V and J are TRBV15 and TRBJ2-3; D gene ambiguous. The CDR3 contains 15 residues. The V gene lost 1 base and the J gene lost 0 bases, with 8 bases spanning the gap. Germline assignment: CDR1 LNHNV and CDR2 YYDKDF (reference sequence). CDR3 residues: CATSRAAASTDTQYF. CDR3 DNA sequence: TGTGCCACCAGCAGAGCGGCAGCGAGCACAGATACGCAGTATTTT.

This rearrangement joins TRBV5-8 to TRBJ2-7; 7 bases align to TRBD1. V lost 7 bases and J lost 3; bases outside the gene matches: 1. Germline V gives CDR1 SGHTS, CDR2 YDEGEE. The CDR3 spans 11 residues. CDR3 sequence reads: CASGQDYEQYF. Here the CDR3 DNA reads TGTGCCAGCGGACAGGACTACGAGCAGTACTTC.

The chain recombines TRBV6-1 with TRBJ2-4, with 13 bases fitting TRBD2. This CDR3 has 15 amino acids. Trimming took 3 bases from V and 7 from J; bases not matched to a gene: 3. Germline-derived CDR1 and CDR2 are MNHNS and SASEGT. The CDR3 here is CASSDGTSGVNIQYF. DNA for the CDR3: TGTGCCAGCAGTGACGGGACTAGCGGGGTGAACATTCAGTACTTC.

The chain carries TRBV18 and TRBJ2-7; D is perhaps TRBD2 (7 bases). The ends were cut back, 4 bases at V and 0 bases at J, with 16 bases in the middle. Germline assignment: CDR1 KGHSH and CDR2 LQKENI. This CDR3 has 16 amino acids. CDR3 sequence: CASSLTSGGRSYEQYF. CDR3 bases: TGTGCCAGCTCACTTACTTCCGGGGGGCGCTCCTACGAGCAGTACTTC.